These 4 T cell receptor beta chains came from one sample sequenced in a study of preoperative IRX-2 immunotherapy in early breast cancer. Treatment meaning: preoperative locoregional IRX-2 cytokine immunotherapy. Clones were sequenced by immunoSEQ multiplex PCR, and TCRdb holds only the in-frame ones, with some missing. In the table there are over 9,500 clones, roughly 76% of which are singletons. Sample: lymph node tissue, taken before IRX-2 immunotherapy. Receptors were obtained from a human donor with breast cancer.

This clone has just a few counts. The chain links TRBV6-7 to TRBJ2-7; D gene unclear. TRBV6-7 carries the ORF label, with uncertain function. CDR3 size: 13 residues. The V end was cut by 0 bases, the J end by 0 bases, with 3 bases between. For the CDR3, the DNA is TGTGCCAGCAGTTACTCCAGCTCCTACGAGCAGTACTTC. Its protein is CASSYSSSYEQYF.

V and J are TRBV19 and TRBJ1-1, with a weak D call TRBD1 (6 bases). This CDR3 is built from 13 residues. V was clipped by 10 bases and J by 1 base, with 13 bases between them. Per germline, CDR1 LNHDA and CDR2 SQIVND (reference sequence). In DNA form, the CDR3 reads TGTGCCACCTACAGGGACCCGAACACTGAAGCTTTCTTT. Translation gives CATYRDPNTEAFF.

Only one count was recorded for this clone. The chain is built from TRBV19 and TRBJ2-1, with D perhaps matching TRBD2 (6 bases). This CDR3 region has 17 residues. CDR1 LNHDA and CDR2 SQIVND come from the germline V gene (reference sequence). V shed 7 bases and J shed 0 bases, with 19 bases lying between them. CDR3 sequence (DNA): TGTGCCAGTAAGAAGGGAGGCTCCGGGAGCTCCTACAATGAGCAGTTCTTC. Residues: CASKKGGSGSSYNEQFF.

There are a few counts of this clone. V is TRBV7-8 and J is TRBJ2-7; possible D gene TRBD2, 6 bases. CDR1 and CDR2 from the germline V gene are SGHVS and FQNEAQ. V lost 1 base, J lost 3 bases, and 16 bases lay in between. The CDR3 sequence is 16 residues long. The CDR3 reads CASSLEGTGGNYEQYF. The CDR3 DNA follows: TGTGCCAGCAGCTTAGAAGGGACGGGCGGGAACTACGAGCAGTACTTC.